This T cell receptor (beta chain) emerged from a study of neurological immune-mediated disorders. This clonotype has a count of ten or more. This CDR3 has 17 residues. CDR1 is SNHLY, CDR2 FYNNEI, per germline. V lost 2 bases to trimming and J lost 4 bases; unmatched junction nucleotides: 12. TCRdb reanalysed the 5' RACE reads using MiXCR and keeps one entry per CDR3 protein. In the table there are about 43,000 distinct CDR3 sequences, about 12% of which are singletons. The chain combines TRBV2 with TRBJ2-5; 8 bases align to TRBD2. The sequencing input was PBMCs. The TCR originated in a female donor in good health. The CDR3 nucleotides are TGTGCCAGCAGTGAACAGGGTGGACGCGGGGGGCGAGAGACCCAGTACTTC. Encoded protein: CASSEQGGRGGRETQYF. The whole variable domain, filled in from reference TRBV2 and TRBJ2-5, reads EPEVTQTPSHQVTQMGQEVILRCVPISNHLYFYWYRQILGQKVEFLVSFYNNEISEKSEIFDDQFSVERPDGSNFTLKIRSTKLEDSAMYFCASSEQGGRGGRETQYFGPGTRLLVL.